This T cell receptor (beta chain) was retrieved from a study of T cell repertoires in ileal Crohn's disease. On the study more broadly: At postoperative colonoscopy, neoterminal ileum biopsies were taken as M6. Study-wide results and limits: Compared with CD4 T cells, sorted CD8 cells carried more expanded clones.

Time point of the sample: neoterminal ileum biopsy at postoperative endoscopy, about 6 months after surgery. Remarks on this clone: Its antigen is not identified.

Here immunoSEQ multiplex PCR was the method, and the copy in TCRdb shows in-frame clones only, minus some. The data hold approximately 12,000 clones, with about three quarters observed a single time. The specimen sequenced was ileal tissue. The receptor's source is an adult with Crohn's disease.

The CDR3 DNA follows: TGTGCCAGCAGCCTTCGGACGGGGAATGAAAAACTGTTTTTT. Encoded protein: CASSLRTGNEKLFF. The rearrangement joins TRBV6-6 to TRBJ1-4; unclear D gene. The germline V gene has CDR1 MNHNY and CDR2 SVGAGI (reference sequence). This CDR3 has 14 amino acids. Between the trimmed V and J ends, which lost 6 bases and 5 bases, there was a span of 13 bases.